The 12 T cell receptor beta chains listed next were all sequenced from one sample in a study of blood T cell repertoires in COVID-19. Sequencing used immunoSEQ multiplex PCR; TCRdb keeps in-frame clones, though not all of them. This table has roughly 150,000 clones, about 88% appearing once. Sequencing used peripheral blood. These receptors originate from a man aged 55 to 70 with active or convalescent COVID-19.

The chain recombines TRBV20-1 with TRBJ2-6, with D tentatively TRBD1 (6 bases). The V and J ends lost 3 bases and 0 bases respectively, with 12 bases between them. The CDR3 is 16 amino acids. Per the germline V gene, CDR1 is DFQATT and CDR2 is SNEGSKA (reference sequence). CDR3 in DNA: TGCAGTGCTAGTCGGACAGCCCTCTCTGGGGCCAACGTCCTGACTTTC. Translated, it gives CSASRTALSGANVLTF.

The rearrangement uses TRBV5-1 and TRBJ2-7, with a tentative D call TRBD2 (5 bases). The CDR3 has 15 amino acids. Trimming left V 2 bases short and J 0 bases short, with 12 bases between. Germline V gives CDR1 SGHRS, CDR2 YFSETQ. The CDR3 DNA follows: TGCGCCAGCAGCTTTGAGGGTCGGAGCTCCTACGAGCAGTACTTC. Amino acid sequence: CASSFEGRSSYEQYF.

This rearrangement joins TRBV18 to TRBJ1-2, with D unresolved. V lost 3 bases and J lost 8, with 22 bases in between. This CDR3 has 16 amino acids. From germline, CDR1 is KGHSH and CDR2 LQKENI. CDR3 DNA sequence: TGTGCCAGCTCACCCGTCGTGCTAGGCAGCTTTAACGGCTACACCTTC. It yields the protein CASSPVVLGSFNGYTF.

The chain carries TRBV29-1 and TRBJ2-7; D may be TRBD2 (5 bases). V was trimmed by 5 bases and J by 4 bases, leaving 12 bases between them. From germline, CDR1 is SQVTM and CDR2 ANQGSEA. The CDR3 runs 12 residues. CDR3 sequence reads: CSVLTIRYEQYF. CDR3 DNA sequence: TGCAGCGTTCTGACTATACGATACGAGCAGTACTTC.

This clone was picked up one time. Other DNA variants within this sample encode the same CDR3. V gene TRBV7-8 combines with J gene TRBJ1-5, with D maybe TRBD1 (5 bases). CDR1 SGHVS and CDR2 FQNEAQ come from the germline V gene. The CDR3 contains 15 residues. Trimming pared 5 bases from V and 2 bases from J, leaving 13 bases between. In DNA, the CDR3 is TGTGCCAGCAGCCTCGGGAGGGGCGGCAATCAGCCCCAGCATTTT. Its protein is CASSLGRGGNQPQHF.

CDR3 in amino acids: CASSLPWLAGGVGTDTQYF. The CDR3 bases are TGTGCCAGCAGCTTACCGTGGTTAGCGGGAGGGGTGGGCACAGATACGCAGTATTTT. This chain joins TRBV7-8 and TRBJ2-3, with 11 bases matching TRBD2. This CDR3 region has 19 residues. The V gene end was trimmed by 2 bases and the J gene end by 1 base; junction bases not matched to a gene: 11. The germline V gene has CDR1 SGHVS and CDR2 FQNEAQ.

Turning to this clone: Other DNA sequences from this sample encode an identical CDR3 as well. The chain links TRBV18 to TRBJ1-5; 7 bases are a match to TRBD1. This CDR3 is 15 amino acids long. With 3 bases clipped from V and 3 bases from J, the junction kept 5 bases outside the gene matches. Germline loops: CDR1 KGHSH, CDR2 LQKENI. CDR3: CASSPTGTDNQPQHF. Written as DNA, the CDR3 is TGTGCCAGCTCACCTACCGGGACAGACAATCAGCCCCAGCATTTT. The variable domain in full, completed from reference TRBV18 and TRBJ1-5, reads NAGVMQNPRHLVRRRGQEARLRCSPMKGHSHVYWYRQLPEEGLKFMVYLQKENIIDESGMPKERFSAEFPKEGPSILRIQQVVRGDSAAYFCASSPTGTDNQPQHFGDGTRLSIL.

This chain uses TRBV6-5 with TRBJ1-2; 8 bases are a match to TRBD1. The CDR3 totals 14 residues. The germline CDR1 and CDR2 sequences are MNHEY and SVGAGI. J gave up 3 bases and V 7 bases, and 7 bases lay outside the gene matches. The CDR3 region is CASNRQGADYGYTF. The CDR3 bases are TGTGCCAGCAATCGGCAGGGGGCGGACTATGGCTACACCTTC.

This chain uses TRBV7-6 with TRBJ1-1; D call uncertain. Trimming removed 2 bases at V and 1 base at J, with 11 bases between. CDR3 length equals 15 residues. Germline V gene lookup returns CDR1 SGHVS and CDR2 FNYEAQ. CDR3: CASSLSGGRNTEAFF. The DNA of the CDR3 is TGTGCCAGCAGCTTATCCGGCGGGAGGAACACTGAAGCTTTCTTT.

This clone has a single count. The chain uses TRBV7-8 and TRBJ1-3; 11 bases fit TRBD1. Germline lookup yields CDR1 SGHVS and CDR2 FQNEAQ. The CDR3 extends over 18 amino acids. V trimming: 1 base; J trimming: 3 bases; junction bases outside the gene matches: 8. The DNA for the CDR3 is TGTGCCAGCAGCTTAGGGTTAGGACAGGGGGCAGGTGGAAACACCATATATTTT. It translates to CASSLGLGQGAGGNTIYF.

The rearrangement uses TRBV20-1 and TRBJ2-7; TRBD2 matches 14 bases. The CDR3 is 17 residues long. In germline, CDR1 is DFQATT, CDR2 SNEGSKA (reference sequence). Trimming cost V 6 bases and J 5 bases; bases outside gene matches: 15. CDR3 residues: CSASPGLAGVRLHEQYF. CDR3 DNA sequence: TGCAGTGCGAGTCCGGGACTAGCGGGAGTCCGATTGCACGAGCAGTACTTC.

The CDR3 loop reads CASSLGRNEKLFF. Written as DNA, the CDR3 is TGTGCCAGCAGCCTTGGCAGGAATGAAAAACTGTTTTTT. The chain joins TRBV9 to TRBJ1-4; D gene unclear. The CDR3 spans 13 residues. Germline V gene data show CDR1 as SGDLS and CDR2 as YYNGEE. Trimming shortened V by 4 bases and J by 5 bases, and 9 bases separated the two germline ends.